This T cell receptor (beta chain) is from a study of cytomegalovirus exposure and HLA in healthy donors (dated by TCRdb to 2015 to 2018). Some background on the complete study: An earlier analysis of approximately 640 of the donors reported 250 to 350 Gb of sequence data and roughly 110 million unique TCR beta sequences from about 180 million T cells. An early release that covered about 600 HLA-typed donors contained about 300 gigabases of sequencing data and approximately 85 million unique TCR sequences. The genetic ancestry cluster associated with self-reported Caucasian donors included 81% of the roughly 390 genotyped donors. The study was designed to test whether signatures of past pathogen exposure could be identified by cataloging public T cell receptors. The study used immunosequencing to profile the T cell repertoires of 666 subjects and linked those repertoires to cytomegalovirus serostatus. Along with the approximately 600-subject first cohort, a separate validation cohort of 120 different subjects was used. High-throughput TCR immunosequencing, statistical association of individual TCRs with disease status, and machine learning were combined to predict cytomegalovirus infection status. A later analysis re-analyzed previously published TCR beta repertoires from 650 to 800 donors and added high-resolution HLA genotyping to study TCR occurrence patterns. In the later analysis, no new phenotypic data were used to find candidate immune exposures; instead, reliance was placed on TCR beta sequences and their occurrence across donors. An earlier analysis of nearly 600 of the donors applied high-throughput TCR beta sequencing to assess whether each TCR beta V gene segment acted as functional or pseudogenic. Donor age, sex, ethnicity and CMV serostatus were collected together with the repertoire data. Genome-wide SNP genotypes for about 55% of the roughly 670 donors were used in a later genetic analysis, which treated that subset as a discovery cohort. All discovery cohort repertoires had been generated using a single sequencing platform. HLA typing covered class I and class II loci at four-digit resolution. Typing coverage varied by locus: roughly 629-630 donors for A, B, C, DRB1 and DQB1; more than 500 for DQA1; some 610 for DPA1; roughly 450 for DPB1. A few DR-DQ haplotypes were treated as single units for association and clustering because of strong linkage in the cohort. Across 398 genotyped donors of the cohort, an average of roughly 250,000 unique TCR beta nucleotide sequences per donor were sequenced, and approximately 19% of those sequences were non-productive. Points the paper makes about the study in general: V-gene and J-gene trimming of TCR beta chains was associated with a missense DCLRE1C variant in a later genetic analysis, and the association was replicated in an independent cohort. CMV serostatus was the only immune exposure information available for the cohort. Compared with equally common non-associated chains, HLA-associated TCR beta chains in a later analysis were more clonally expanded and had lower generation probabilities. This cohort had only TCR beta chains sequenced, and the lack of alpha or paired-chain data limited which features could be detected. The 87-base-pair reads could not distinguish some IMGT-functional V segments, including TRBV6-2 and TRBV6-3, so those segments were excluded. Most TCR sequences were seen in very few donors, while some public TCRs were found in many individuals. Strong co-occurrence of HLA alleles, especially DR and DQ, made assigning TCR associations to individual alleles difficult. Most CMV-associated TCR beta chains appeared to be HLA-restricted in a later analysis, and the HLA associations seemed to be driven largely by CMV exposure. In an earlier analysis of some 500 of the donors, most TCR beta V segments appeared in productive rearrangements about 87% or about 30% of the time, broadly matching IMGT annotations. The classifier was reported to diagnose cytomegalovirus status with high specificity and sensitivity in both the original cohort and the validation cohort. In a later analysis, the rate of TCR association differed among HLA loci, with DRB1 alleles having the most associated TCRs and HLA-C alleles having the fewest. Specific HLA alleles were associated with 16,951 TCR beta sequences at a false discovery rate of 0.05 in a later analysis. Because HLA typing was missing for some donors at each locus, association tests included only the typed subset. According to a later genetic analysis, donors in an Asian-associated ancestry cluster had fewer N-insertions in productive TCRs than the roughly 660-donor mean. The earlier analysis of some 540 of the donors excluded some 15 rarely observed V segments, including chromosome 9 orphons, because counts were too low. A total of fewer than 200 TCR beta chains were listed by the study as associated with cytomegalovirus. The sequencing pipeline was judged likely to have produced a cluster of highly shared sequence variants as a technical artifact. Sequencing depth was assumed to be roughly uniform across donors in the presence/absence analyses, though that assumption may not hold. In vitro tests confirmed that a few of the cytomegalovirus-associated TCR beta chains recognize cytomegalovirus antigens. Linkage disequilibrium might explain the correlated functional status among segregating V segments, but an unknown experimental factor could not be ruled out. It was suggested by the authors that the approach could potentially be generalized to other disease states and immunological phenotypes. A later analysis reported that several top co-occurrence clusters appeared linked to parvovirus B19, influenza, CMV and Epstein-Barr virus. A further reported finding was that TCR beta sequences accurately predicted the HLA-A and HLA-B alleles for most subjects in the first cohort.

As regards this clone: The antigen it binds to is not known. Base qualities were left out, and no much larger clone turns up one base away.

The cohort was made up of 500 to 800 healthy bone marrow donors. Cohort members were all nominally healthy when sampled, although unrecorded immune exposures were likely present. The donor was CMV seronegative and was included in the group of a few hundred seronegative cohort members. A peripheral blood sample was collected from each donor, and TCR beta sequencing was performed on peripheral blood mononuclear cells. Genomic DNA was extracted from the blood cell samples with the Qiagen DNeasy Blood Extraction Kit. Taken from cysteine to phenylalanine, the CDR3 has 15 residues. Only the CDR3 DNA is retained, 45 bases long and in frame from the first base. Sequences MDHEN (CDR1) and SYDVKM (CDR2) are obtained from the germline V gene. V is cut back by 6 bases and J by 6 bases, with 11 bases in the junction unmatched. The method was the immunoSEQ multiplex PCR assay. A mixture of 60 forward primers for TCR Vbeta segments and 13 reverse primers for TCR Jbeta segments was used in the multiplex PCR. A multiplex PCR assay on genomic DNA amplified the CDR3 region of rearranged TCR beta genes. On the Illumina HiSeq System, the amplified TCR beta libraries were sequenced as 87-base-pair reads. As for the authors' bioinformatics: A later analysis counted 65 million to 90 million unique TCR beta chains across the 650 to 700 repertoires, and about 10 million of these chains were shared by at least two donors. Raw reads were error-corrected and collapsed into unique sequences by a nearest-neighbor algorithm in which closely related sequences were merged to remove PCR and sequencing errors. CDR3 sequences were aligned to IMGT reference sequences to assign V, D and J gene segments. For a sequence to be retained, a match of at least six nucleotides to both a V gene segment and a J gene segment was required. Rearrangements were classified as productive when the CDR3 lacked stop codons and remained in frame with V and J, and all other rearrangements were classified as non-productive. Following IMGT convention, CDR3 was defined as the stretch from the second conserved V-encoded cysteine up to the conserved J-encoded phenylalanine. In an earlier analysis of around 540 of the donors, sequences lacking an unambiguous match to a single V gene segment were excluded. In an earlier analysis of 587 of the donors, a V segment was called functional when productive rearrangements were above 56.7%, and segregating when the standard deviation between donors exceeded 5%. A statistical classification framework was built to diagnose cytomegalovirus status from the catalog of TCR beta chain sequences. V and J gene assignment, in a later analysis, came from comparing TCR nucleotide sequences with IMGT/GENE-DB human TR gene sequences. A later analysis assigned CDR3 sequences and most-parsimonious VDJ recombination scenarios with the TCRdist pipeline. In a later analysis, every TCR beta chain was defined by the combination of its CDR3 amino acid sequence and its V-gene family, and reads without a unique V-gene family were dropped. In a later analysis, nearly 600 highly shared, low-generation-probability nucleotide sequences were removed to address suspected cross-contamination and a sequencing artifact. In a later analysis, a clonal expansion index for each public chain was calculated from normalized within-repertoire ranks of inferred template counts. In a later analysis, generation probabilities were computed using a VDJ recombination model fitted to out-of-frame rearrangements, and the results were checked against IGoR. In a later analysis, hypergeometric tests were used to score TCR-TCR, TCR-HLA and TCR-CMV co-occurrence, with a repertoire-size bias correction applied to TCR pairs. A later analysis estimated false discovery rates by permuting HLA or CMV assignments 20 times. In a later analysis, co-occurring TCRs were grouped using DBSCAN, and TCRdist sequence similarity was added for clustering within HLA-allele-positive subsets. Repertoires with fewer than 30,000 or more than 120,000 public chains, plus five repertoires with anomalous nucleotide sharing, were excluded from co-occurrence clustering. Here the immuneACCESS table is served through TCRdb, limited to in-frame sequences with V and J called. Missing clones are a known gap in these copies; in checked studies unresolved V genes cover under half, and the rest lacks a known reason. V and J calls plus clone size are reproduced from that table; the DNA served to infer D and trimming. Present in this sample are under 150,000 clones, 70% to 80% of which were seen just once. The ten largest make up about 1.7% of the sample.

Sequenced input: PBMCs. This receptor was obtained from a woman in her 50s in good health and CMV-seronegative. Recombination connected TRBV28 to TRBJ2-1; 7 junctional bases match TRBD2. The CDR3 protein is CASSLIGRGRNEQFF. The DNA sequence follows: TGTGCCAGCAGCTTAATAGGGAGGGGTCGCAATGAGCAGTTCTTC.